This T cell receptor beta chain derives from a study of cytomegalovirus exposure and HLA in healthy donors. The PCR was carried out with 60 Vbeta primers and 13 Jbeta primers. Clones were sequenced by immunoSEQ multiplex PCR, and TCRdb holds only the in-frame ones, with some missing. The sample shows 140,000 to 150,000 clones, and around 1.5% sits with its ten largest clones. Regarding this clone: Its matching antigen is unknown.

Germline loops: CDR1 MDHEN, CDR2 SYDVKM. The junction had 9 bases not matched to a gene; V was cut back by 6 bases and J by 2 bases. The CDR3 is 16 residues long. Whole-study results and caveats: Versus the approximately 700-donor mean, an Asian-associated ancestry cluster reportedly showed fewer N-insertions in a later analysis.

The donors were healthy bone marrow donors. This TCR was sampled from a woman between 45 and 65 years old in good health and CMV-seronegative. Sample: PBMCs. The chain recombines TRBV28 with TRBJ2-3, with 9 nucleotides matching TRBD1. The CDR3 region is CASSLGGTGYTDTQYF. The CDR3 bases are TGTGCCAGCAGCCTAGGGGGGACAGGGTACACAGATACGCAGTATTTT.